The 9 T cell receptor beta chains presented below share a single source sample, sequenced in a study of early T cells in non-severe SARS-CoV-2 infection. TCRdb re-analysed the 5' RACE reads in MiXCR, keeping a single row per CDR3 protein. In the table there are tens of thousands of distinct CDR3 sequences, 12% of which are singletons. Sample: whole blood, taken at baseline. Receptor source: an adult who was a healthcare worker with PCR-confirmed SARS-CoV-2 infection or an uninfected control (not recorded which).

The V and J genes are TRBV9 and TRBJ2-1, with 10 bases identical to TRBD2. This CDR3 contains 14 residues. In germline, CDR1 is SGDLS, CDR2 YYNGEE. The V and J ends lost 7 bases and 8 bases, in that order; junction bases with no gene match: 9. CDR3 amino acids: CASRRGAGGHEQFF. The CDR3 coding sequence is TGTGCCAGCCGTCGAGGAGCGGGAGGGCATGAGCAGTTCTTC.

V usage is TRBV28 and J usage is TRBJ1-1, with a weak D call TRBD1 (5 bases). CDR1 and CDR2 from the germline V gene are MDHEN and SYDVKM. The CDR3 extends over 15 amino acids. V lost 5 bases and J 1 base, leaving 14 bases between the germline ends. CDR3 sequence (DNA): TGTGCCAGCAGTGTCCCGGGACTAGGGAACACTGAAGCTTTCTTT. Amino acids: CASSVPGLGNTEAFF.

This rearrangement joins TRBV7-2 to TRBJ1-1; no clear D. V was shortened by 0 bases and J by 4 bases, with 12 bases between the two germline ends. The germline gives CDR1 SGHTA, CDR2 FQGNSA. This CDR3 is 15 amino acids long. The chain's CDR3 is CASSLADLGGTEAFF. The CDR3 DNA reads TGTGCCAGCAGCTTAGCGGACCTAGGTGGCACTGAAGCTTTCTTT. The full variable domain, its missing parts supplied by reference TRBV7-2 and TRBJ1-1, is GAGVSQSPSNKVTEKGKDVELRCDPISGHTALYWYRQSLGQGLEFLIYFQGNSAPDKSGLPSDRFSAERTGGSVSTLTIQRTQQEDSAVYLCASSLADLGGTEAFFGQGTRLTVV.

The gene calls are TRBV7-2 and TRBJ1-3; tentatively, D is TRBD1 (5 bases). Germline assignment: CDR1 SGHTA and CDR2 FQGNSA. The CDR3 has 14 residues. The ends were cut back, 1 base at V and 4 bases at J, with 8 bases in the middle. This CDR3 is CASSLVPGGNTIYF. The CDR3 DNA sequence: TGTGCCAGCAGCTTAGTTCCAGGGGGAAACACCATATATTTT.

This chain joins TRBV29-1 and TRBJ2-7, with TRBD1 as a possible D gene (6 bases). The CDR3 is made up of 12 amino acids. The V end was cut by 4 bases, the J end by 3 bases, with 10 bases between. Germline-derived CDR1 and CDR2 are SQVTM and ANQGSEA. CDR3 amino acids: CSVAGQSYEQYF. The CDR3 DNA follows: TGCAGCGTTGCGGGACAAAGCTACGAGCAGTACTTC.

The gene calls are TRBV9 and TRBJ2-2, with a possible D match to TRBD1 (5 bases). V was trimmed by 0 bases and J by 2 bases, leaving 11 bases between them. The length of the CDR3 is 16 residues. CDR1 SGDLS and CDR2 YYNGEE come from the germline V gene. CDR3 sequence: CASSVANRGNTGELFF. The CDR3 region has the DNA TGTGCCAGCAGCGTAGCTAATAGGGGAAACACCGGGGAGCTGTTTTTT.

The CDR3 region has the DNA TGTGCCAGCAGTTTATCGACTAGCTCGTACGAGCAGTACTTC. Translated, it gives CASSLSTSSYEQYF. The V call is TRBV27, the J call TRBJ2-7; 7 bases fit TRBD2. The germline V gene encodes CDR1 MNHEY and CDR2 SMNVEV (reference sequence). The CDR3 runs to 14 residues. Unmatched junction bases numbered 3, after V lost 0 bases and J lost 4 bases.

This clonotype was seen at least ten times. V and J are TRBV13 and TRBJ2-7; 11 bases agree with TRBD2. V lost 8 bases and J lost 7; bases outside the gene matches: 16. The CDR3 totals 16 residues. Germline assignment: CDR1 PRHDT and CDR2 FYEKMQ (reference sequence). Here the CDR3 DNA reads TGTGCCAGCGAGTTAGGGGCTAGCGGGAGGTCAGGGGAGCAGTACTTC. Translating it yields CASELGASGRSGEQYF.

This clonotype was seen a few times. This sequence joins TRBV12-3 or TRBV12-4 and TRBJ2-5; D might be TRBD1 (6 bases). The CDR3 runs 14 residues. V lost 2 bases and J 6 bases, leaving 13 bases between the germline ends. DNA of the CDR3: TGTGCCAGCAGTTTATCGGCAGGGGCGAAGACCCAGTACTTC. It translates to CASSLSAGAKTQYF.